The sequence of this TCR beta chain was determined in a study of PD-1 blockade in classical Hodgkin lymphoma. Study-level background: Patients received nivolumab 3 mg/kg intravenously every 2 weeks.

The CDR3 is 15 residues long. The V gene lost 0 bases and the J gene lost 0 bases, with 6 bases spanning the gap. The germline V gene has CDR1 LGHNA and CDR2 YNFKEQ. Produced via immunoSEQ multiplex PCR; TCRdb's table is partial and in-frame only. The table has tens of thousands of clones, more than 60% seen once. All patients relapsed after autologous stem cell transplantation, and brentuximab vedotin exposure varied. Researchers report purifying CD4+ T cells from thawed PBMCs by magnetic negative selection. When best responses were assessed, they were complete response, partial response or progressive disease. Study outcomes and limitations: There was a significant rise in CD4+ TCR diversity by C4D1, with no such rise for CD8+. Repertoire differences lack defined causes, possibly disease activity or prior therapy.

About this clone: Its matching antigen is unknown.

The input for sequencing was CD4+ T cells from blood, taken at baseline. This clonotype originated in a human donor with classical Hodgkin lymphoma. V usage is TRBV4-2 and J usage is TRBJ2-1, with D possibly being TRBD2 (5 bases). CDR3 sequence (DNA): TGTGCCAGCAGCCAAGAACTAGTCTCCTACAATGAGCAGTTCTTC. Translated: CASSQELVSYNEQFF.